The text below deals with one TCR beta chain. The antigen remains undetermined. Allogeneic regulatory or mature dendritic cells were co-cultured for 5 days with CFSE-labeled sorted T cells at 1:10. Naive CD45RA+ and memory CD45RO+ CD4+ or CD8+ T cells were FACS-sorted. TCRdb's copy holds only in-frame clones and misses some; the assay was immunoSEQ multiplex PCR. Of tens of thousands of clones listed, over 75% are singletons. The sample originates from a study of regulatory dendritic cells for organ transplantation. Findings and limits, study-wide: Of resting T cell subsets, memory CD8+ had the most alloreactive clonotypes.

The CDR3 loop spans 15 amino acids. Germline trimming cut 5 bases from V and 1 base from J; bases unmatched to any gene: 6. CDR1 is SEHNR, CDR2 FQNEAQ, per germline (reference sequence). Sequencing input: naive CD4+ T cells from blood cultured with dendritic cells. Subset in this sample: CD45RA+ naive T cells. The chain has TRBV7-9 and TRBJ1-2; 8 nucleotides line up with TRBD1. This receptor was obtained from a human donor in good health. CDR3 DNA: TGTGCCAGCAGCATCCGGGACAGGAGTAACTATGGCTACACCTTC. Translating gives CASSIRDRSNYGYTF.